The next 29 T cell receptor beta chains were all read from a single sample in a study of CD8+CD57+ T cells in acquired aplastic anemia. Profiling that covered TCR beta VDJ and CDR3 relied on genomic DNA as its template. TCRdb recomputed calls from the reads with MiXCR, one row per CDR3 protein. The sample contains 150,000 to 200,000 distinct CDR3 sequences, under 75% of which appear only once. The sequenced material came from sorted CD4+, CD8+, or CD8+CD57+ T cells (not recorded which) from PBMCs. Source of these receptors: a human donor in good health.

This sequence joins TRBV25-1 and TRBJ2-1; D is undetermined. Germline V gene sequence: CDR1 MGHDK, CDR2 SYGVNS. Deletions cut 0 bases from V and 6 bases from J, with 9 bases between. The CDR3 contains 14 residues. CDR3 protein: CASSEYKGSNEQFF. In DNA form, the CDR3 reads TGTGCCAGCAGTGAATATAAGGGAAGCAATGAGCAGTTCTTC.

This chain links TRBV15 with TRBJ1-4; tentatively, D is TRBD1 (5 bases). Germline values: CDR1 LNHNV, CDR2 YYDKDF (reference sequence). The CDR3 has 15 amino acids. Between the trimmed V and J ends, which lost 0 bases and 5 bases, there was a span of 10 bases. The CDR3 region is CATSRDGGFNEKLFF. The CDR3 bases are TGTGCCACCAGCAGAGATGGGGGATTCAATGAAAAACTGTTTTTT.

This sequence joins TRBV25-1 and TRBJ2-7; D uncertain. The CDR3 sequence is 12 residues long. The V gene's germline CDR1 is MGHDK and CDR2 SYGVNS. V lost 0 bases and J 3 bases, leaving 3 bases between the germline ends. Here the CDR3 reads CASSEYFYEQYF. CDR3 bases: TGTGCCAGCAGTGAATACTTCTACGAGCAGTACTTC.

This clonotype showed up just a few times. This sequence joins TRBV12-3 or TRBV12-4 and TRBJ2-7, with D unclear. The CDR3 runs 12 residues. V lost 4 bases to trimming and J lost 7 bases, with 11 bases between them. The CDR3 coding sequence is TGTGCCAGCAGTTACAGCTTTGGGGAGCAGTACTTC. This encodes CASSYSFGEQYF.

This clonotype was seen a few times. This rearrangement joins TRBV2 to TRBJ1-1; D perhaps matches TRBD1 (5 bases). Germline assignment: CDR1 SNHLY and CDR2 FYNNEI. There are 14 residues in the CDR3. V was pared by 7 bases and J by 5 bases, with 17 bases between. This chain's CDR3 is CASTIDRTGTEAFF. CDR3 coding DNA: TGTGCCAGCACCATCGACAGAACGGGTACTGAAGCTTTCTTT.

A single count supports this clonotype. This chain uses TRBV7-8 with TRBJ2-2, with D perhaps TRBD2 (5 bases). Germline CDR1 reads SGHVS; CDR2 reads FQNEAQ. The CDR3 runs 15 residues. Trimming took off 0 bases at V and 5 bases at J, with 10 bases between the two ends. The CDR3 nucleotides are TGTGCCAGCAGCTTAGCGGGAGTAAGGACCGGGGAGCTGTTTTTT. This translates into CASSLAGVRTGELFF.

This clonotype occurred a few times. The gene calls are TRBV6-1 and TRBJ2-3; TRBD2 might be the D (5 bases). The V end was cut by 5 bases, the J end by 2 bases, with 20 bases between. Germline V CDR1 and CDR2: MNHNS, SASEGT. The CDR3 covers 17 residues. The CDR3 DNA reads TGTGCCAGCAGTTACCCTCGGGGAGTGGGCCACACAGATACGCAGTATTTT. It yields the protein CASSYPRGVGHTDTQYF.

The rearrangement joins TRBV9 to TRBJ2-7; D is unclear. With 0 bases removed from V and 2 bases from J, the gap between germline ends came to 9 bases. The CDR3 spans 14 residues. CDR1 is SGDLS and CDR2 is YYNGEE in the germline V gene. CDR3 amino acids: CASSVGGRTYEQYF. The CDR3, as DNA: TGTGCCAGCAGCGTAGGCGGCAGGACCTACGAGCAGTACTTC.

This clonotype was seen ten or more times. The J gene is TRBJ1-4, the V gene TRBV2; no definite D call. The CDR3 totals 14 residues. Germline loops: CDR1 SNHLY, CDR2 FYNNEI. Trimming removed 4 bases from V and 4 bases from J, with 10 bases in between. The CDR3 nucleotides are TGTGCCAGCAGTGTTTCCGGGGTTAATGAAAAACTGTTTTTT. Protein: CASSVSGVNEKLFF.

The V call is TRBV20-1, the J call TRBJ2-1, with D unresolved. The CDR3 is 11 residues long. Germline V gene sequence: CDR1 DFQATT, CDR2 SNEGSKA (reference sequence). V was trimmed by 3 bases and J by 7 bases, leaving 7 bases between them. CDR3 coding DNA: TGCAGTGCTAGGTCCGAAAATGAGCAGTTCTTC. Translated, it gives CSARSENEQFF.

As for this clonotype: The limits of the CDR3 on the DNA are not certain, so only TCRdb's listed CDR3 is given. V gene TRBV11-3 combines with J gene TRBJ2-1; the DNA was not compared with TRBD1, the D call given in the table. Germline CDR1 reads SGHNT; CDR2 reads YENEEA. Inclusive of both ends, the CDR3 amounts to 24 amino acids. The CDR3 sequence: CASSFYICSAREDRGPGSYNEQFF.

The V gene is TRBV7-6, the J gene TRBJ2-1; D is possibly TRBD2 (6 bases). The CDR3 is made up of 15 amino acids. CDR1 is SGHVS, CDR2 FNYEAQ, per germline. Between the trimmed V and J ends, which lost 6 bases and 7 bases, there was a span of 19 bases. CDR3 region: CASRPPGTSSNEQFF. The CDR3 DNA reads TGTGCCAGCAGACCACCCGGGACTTCTAGTAATGAGCAGTTCTTC. Using reference TRBV7-6 and TRBJ2-1 for the parts outside the CDR3, the full variable domain is GAGVSQSPRYKVTKRGQDVALRCDPISGHVSLYWYRQALGQGPEFLTYFNYEAQQDKSGLPNDRFSAERPEGSISTLTIQRTEQRDSAMYRCASRPPGTSSNEQFFGPGTRLTVL.

This clonotype was detected a few times. A read error is possible here, since a much larger clone lies one base away. In DNA, the CDR3 is TGTGCCAGCAGCAGATATCAGGTCGGGCGGTTCTTC. Translating it yields CASSRYQVGRFF. J is TRBJ2-1 and V is TRBV12-3 or TRBV12-4; D not certain. V gave up 6 bases and J gave up 15 bases, with 18 bases separating them. The CDR3 totals 12 residues.

This chain joins TRBV20-1 and TRBJ1-1; D ambiguous. The CDR3 runs to 12 residues. The ends were cut back, 8 bases at V and 1 base at J, with 11 bases in the middle. Germline CDR1 is DFQATT and CDR2 is SNEGSKA (reference sequence). This CDR3 reads CSTRAGNTEAFF. The CDR3 nucleotides read TGCAGTACTCGGGCCGGGAACACTGAAGCTTTCTTT.

The V call is TRBV3-1, the J call TRBJ2-5, with TRBD1 matching over 7 bases. With 6 bases clipped from V and 3 bases from J, the junction kept 10 bases outside the gene matches. Germline CDR1 reads LGHDT; CDR2 reads YNNKEL (reference sequence). CDR3 length: 15 residues. CDR3 in amino acids: CASRRFEGGKETQYF. The CDR3 bases are TGTGCCAGCAGGCGGTTTGAAGGGGGCAAAGAGACCCAGTACTTC.

This clonotype was found many times. The chain joins TRBV7-9 to TRBJ1-3; 7 bases are a match to TRBD1. Germline V gene lookup returns CDR1 SEHNR and CDR2 FQNEAQ (reference sequence). The CDR3 is 17 residues long. V gave up 3 bases and J gave up 4 bases; unmatched junction bases: 12. In DNA, the CDR3 is TGTGCCAGCAGCTTTTTACAGGGGCTTTCTCTGGGAAACACCATATATTTT. Amino acid sequence: CASSFLQGLSLGNTIYF.

The chain has TRBV5-1 and TRBJ2-5; a possible D gene is TRBD1 (6 bases). The CDR3 sequence is 15 residues long. V was clipped by 0 bases and J by 5 bases, with 14 bases between them. Per the germline V gene, CDR1 is SGHRS and CDR2 is YFSETQ. The CDR3: CASSLAETGGETQYF. Written as DNA, the CDR3 is TGCGCCAGCAGCTTGGCCGAGACAGGCGGGGAGACCCAGTACTTC.

At least ten counts were recorded for this clonotype. This rearrangement joins TRBV11-2 to TRBJ2-7; D might be TRBD1 (6 bases). Germline V lookup: CDR1 SGHAT, CDR2 FQNNGV. The V gene lost 2 bases and the J gene lost 2 bases, with 13 bases spanning the gap. The CDR3 contains 15 residues. The CDR3: CASSLLQGLTYEQYF. The CDR3 nucleotides read TGTGCCAGCAGCTTACTCCAGGGGCTGACCTACGAGCAGTACTTC.

The gene calls are TRBV20-1 and TRBJ2-3; D uncertain. The CDR3 is made up of 12 amino acids. V was pared by 7 bases and J by 2 bases, with 10 bases between. CDR1 and CDR2 from the germline V gene are DFQATT and SNEGSKA (reference sequence). The CDR3 DNA reads TGCAGTGGTTCTGGGGACACAGATACGCAGTATTTT. Its protein product is CSGSGDTDTQYF.

With regard to this clonotype: One end of the junction fails to match germline, which may point to a read error. The rearrangement joins TRBV7-7 to TRBJ2-7; D call uncertain. The J call may be mistaken, given a closer DNA end match to TRBJ2-5. CDR3 length equals 13 residues. Germline V gene lookup returns CDR1 SSHAT and CDR2 FNYEAQ (reference sequence). CDR3: CASSVTLEETQYF. CDR3 DNA sequence: TGTGCTAGCAGCGTGACCCTAGAGGAGACCCAGTACTTC.

Concerning this clonotype: A much larger clone differs by one base, so this may be a read error. V gene TRBV6-1 combines with J gene TRBJ2-7; no definite D call. Germline CDR1 and CDR2: MNHNS and SASEGT. The CDR3 is 10 residues long. Trimming removed 3 bases at V and 5 bases at J, with 2 bases between. The CDR3 bases are TGTGCCAGCAGTGACCACGAGCAGTACTTC. Translating gives CASSDHEQYF.

This clonotype was observed a few times. The chain has TRBV14 and TRBJ1-1, with no clear D. In germline, CDR1 is SGHDN, CDR2 FVKESK. Between the trimmed V and J ends, which lost 0 bases and 4 bases, there was a span of 12 bases. The CDR3 covers 15 residues. This CDR3 reads CASSQDAGFTTEAFF. The CDR3 DNA sequence: TGTGCCAGCAGCCAAGATGCGGGTTTTACCACTGAAGCTTTCTTT.

V gene TRBV20-1 combines with J gene TRBJ2-7; no clear D gene. This CDR3 has 14 amino acids. Germline V CDR1 and CDR2: DFQATT, SNEGSKA (reference sequence). V dropped 1 base and J dropped 4 bases, with 14 bases sitting between them. The CDR3 DNA is TGCAGTGCTAGAGCGGGCGCCTGGGGTTACGAGCAGTACTTC. It encodes CSARAGAWGYEQYF.

This clonotype was seen ten or more times. This chain uses TRBV6-4 with TRBJ1-1; a weak D match, TRBD1 (5 bases). The ends were cut back, 3 bases at V and 0 bases at J, with 5 bases in the middle. The germline CDR1 and CDR2 sequences are MRHNA and SNTAGT. The CDR3 has 13 residues. The CDR3 loop reads CASSEDMNTEAFF. For the CDR3, the DNA is TGTGCCAGCAGTGAGGACATGAACACTGAAGCTTTCTTT.

In its sample, this clonotype was seen many times. V and J are TRBV29-1 and TRBJ1-2; D gene unclear. The CDR3 runs to 12 residues. V lost 4 bases to trimming and J lost 1 base, with 7 bases between them. The germline CDR1 and CDR2 sequences are SQVTM and ANQGSEA. In DNA form, the CDR3 reads TGCAGCGTTGTGCTAAGTAACTATGGCTACACCTTC. This sequence encodes CSVVLSNYGYTF.

The genes are TRBV7-2 and TRBJ2-7; tentative D call: TRBD1 (5 bases). The CDR3 is 14 residues long. V was shortened by 5 bases and J by 2 bases, with 13 bases between the two germline ends. Germline assignment: CDR1 SGHTA and CDR2 FQGNSA. The CDR3 loop is CASSPRQQAYEQYF. The CDR3 nucleotides are TGTGCCAGCAGCCCCCGACAGCAAGCCTACGAGCAGTACTTC. The full variable domain, completed using reference TRBV7-2 and TRBJ2-7, is GAGVSQSPSNKVTEKGKDVELRCDPISGHTALYWYRQSLGQGLEFLIYFQGNSAPDKSGLPSDRFSAERTGGSVSTLTIQRTQQEDSAVYLCASSPRQQAYEQYFGPGTRLTVT.

There are a few counts of this clonotype. The V and J genes are TRBV19 and TRBJ2-1, with 11 nucleotides matching TRBD2. J was trimmed by 8 bases and V by 4 bases; bases with no gene match: 7. Germline CDR1 reads LNHDA; CDR2 reads SQIVND (reference sequence). The CDR3 length is 15 residues. In DNA form, the CDR3 reads TGTGCCAGTAGTACGACTAGCGGGGCACCAGATGAGCAGTTCTTC. Its protein is CASSTTSGAPDEQFF.

This rearrangement joins TRBV7-9 to TRBJ2-2, with a weak D call TRBD2 (5 bases). CDR3 length: 16 amino acids. The V end was cut by 0 bases, the J end by 4 bases, with 12 bases between. The germline V gene has CDR1 SEHNR and CDR2 FQNEAQ (reference sequence). The CDR3 protein is CASSLAPAASTGELFF. The CDR3 DNA sequence: TGTGCCAGCAGCTTAGCGCCAGCGGCCAGCACCGGGGAGCTGTTTTTT.

The table lists this clonotype with a few counts. The CDR3 nucleotides read TGTGCCAGCAGCCCGGGACGGTCCTACGAGCAGTACTTC. Amino acid sequence: CASSPGRSYEQYF. This rearrangement joins TRBV7-2 to TRBJ2-7; D tentatively fits TRBD1 or TRBD2 (5 bases each). The length of the CDR3 is 13 residues. CDR1 is SGHTA and CDR2 is FQGNSA in the germline V gene. Trimming shortened V by 5 bases and J by 1 base, and 9 bases separated the two germline ends.